This T cell receptor beta chain comes out of a study of T cells in Graves' hyperthyroidism and ophthalmopathy. General study results and limits: Most thyroid clonotypes that were expanded above 0.001 also turned up in blood.

Uncontrolled infection, other autoimmune disease, pregnancy or lactation led to exclusion. Orbital computed tomography, thyroid ultrasound, serum thyroxine and TRAb, and clinical symptoms together informed the diagnoses. The CDR3 loop spans 14 amino acids. The V gene lost 2 bases and the J gene lost 4 bases, with 11 bases spanning the gap. CDR1 is MNHNS, CDR2 SASEGT, per germline. Amplification targeted TCR beta CDR3 regions from RNA transcripts. HTBI primers were the set used in a first-round RT-PCR of the TCR CDR3. TCRdb re-called the multiplex PCR reads with MiXCR, one entry per CDR3 protein. The sample yields approximately 400,000 distinct CDR3 sequences, 15% to 19% seen once. The sample holds many counts of this clonotype. The antigen is undetermined.

This chain uses TRBV6-1 with TRBJ1-1; D not resolved. The sequencing sample was made of blood. This receptor was identified in a woman in her late teens or twenties with Graves' hyperthyroidism. The DNA of the CDR3 is TGTGCCAGCAGTGAACCGGGAAGTATCACTGAAGCTTTCTTT. Protein: CASSEPGSITEAFF.